This TCR beta chain was obtained from a study of CD8+CD57+ T cells in acquired aplastic anemia. Overall study findings and caveats: Patients were compared with controls for CD8+ Simpson's diversity, and no significant difference emerged. Shared by patients and controls, 25 to 30 CD8+ CDR3s were abundant in patients.

The CDR3 runs 14 residues. Trimming took 4 bases from V and 10 from J, leaving 14 bases between them. CDR1 and CDR2 from the germline V gene are SGHAT and FQNNGV. TCR beta VDJ and CDR3 profiling used genomic DNA as template. TCRdb re-derived calls from the reads in MiXCR, one entry per CDR3 protein. This sample yields 100,000 to 150,000 distinct CDR3 sequences, of which around 48% are seen a single time; 2% to 3% belongs to the top ten. About this clonotype itself: Its antigen is not identified.

The sequenced material came from sorted CD4+, CD8+, or CD8+CD57+ T cells (not recorded which) from PBMCs. This receptor was taken from a human donor in good health, serving as a control. The rearrangement links TRBV11-2 to TRBJ1-6; perhaps TRBD1 as D (5 bases). The CDR3 spells CASSWSGRNSPLHF. The CDR3 nucleotides are TGTGCCAGCAGCTGGTCAGGGAGGAACTCACCCCTCCACTTT.